The entry below describes one T cell receptor beta chain. Its antigen is unidentified. Combining a sample-barcoded 5' primer with a J-beta primer mix, a second PCR ran for 7 to 11 cycles. Via MiXCR, TCRdb re-called the 5' RACE reads, giving one row per CDR3 protein. This table holds 600,000 or so distinct CDR3 sequences, under 55% found once. The sample belongs to a study of blood T cells in healthy people across ages. Study observations and caveats: Observed TCR beta diversity per million T cells went down as age went up. This fall followed a roughly linear course with age. The unknown donor CMV status may have confounded expanded clonotype changes.

The CDR3 covers 15 residues. Germline V gene sequence: CDR1 SGHTA, CDR2 FQGNSA. The V and J genes are TRBV7-2 and TRBJ2-4; 8 positions match TRBD1. Matching the DNA end better, TRBJ2-7 makes the J call doubtful. The clonotype comes from an older man in good health. Sequenced input: blood. CDR3 protein: CASSLEGQGLSEQYF. The CDR3 nucleotides are TGTGCCAGCAGCTTAGAAGGACAGGGACTCAGCGAGCAGTACTTC.